This TCR beta chain originates from a study of blood T cell repertoires in COVID-19. Whole-study context: T cells, B-cell-depleted T cells, or PBMCs provided the cDNA or gDNA that served as material.

TCRdb keeps only in-frame clones here, not all; method: immunoSEQ multiplex PCR. The sample contains roughly 310,000 clones, 88% of which appear only once. Trimming took 4 bases from V and 4 from J; bases not matched to a gene: 10. This CDR3 comprises 17 residues. Germline loops: CDR1 SGHRS, CDR2 YFSETQ. The chain joins TRBV5-1 to TRBJ2-5; 13 nucleotides line up with TRBD2. The sample taken for sequencing was peripheral blood. The source of this sequence is a woman in her forties or fifties with active or convalescent COVID-19. DNA of the CDR3: TGCGCCAGCAGCCAGTCCGGGACTAGCGGGGCGGGAGAGACCCAGTACTTC. Translation gives CASSQSGTSGAGETQYF.